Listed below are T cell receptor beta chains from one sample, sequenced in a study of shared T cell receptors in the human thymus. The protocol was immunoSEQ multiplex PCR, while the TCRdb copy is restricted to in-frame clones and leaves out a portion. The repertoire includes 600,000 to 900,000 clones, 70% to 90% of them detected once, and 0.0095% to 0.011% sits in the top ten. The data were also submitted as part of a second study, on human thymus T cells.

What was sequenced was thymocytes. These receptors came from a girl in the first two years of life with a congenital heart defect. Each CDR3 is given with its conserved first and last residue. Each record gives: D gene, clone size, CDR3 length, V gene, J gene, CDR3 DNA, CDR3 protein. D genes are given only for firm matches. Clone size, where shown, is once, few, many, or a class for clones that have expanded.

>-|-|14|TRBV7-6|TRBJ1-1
TGTGCCAGCAGCAACGAAGGGGGGGACCGTGAAGCTTTCTTT
CASSNEGGDREAFF
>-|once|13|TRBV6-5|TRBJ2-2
TGTGCCAGCGGGTCCGGGATTCCCGGGGAGCTGTTTTTT
CASGSGIPGELFF
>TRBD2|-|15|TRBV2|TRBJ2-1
TGTGCCAGCAGGAGGTCGGGGGGGTCCTACAATGAGCAGTTCTTC
CASRRSGGSYNEQFF
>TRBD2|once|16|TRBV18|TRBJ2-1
TGTGCCAGCTCCGGGGTGGGACTAGCTGGCTACAATGAGCAGTTCTTC
CASSGVGLAGYNEQFF
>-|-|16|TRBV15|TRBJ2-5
TGTGCCACCAGCAGAATCCAGGGCGGCGGGGAAGAGACCCAGTACTTC
CATSRIQGGGEETQYF
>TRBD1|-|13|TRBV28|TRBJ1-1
TGTGCCAGCAGTATAACAGGGGTCACTGAAGCTTTCTTT
CASSITGVTEAFF
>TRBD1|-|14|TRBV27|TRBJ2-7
TGTGCCAGCAGTCCGACAGGGTTTACCTACGAGCAGTACTTC
CASSPTGFTYEQYF
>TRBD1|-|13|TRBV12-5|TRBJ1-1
TGTGCTAGTGGAAGGGGACAGGGGCAGTTAGCTTTCTTT
CASGRGQGQLAFF
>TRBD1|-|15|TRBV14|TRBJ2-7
TGTGCCAGCAGCCCGCAACAGACAGGGGACTACGAGCAGTACTTC
CASSPQQTGDYEQYF
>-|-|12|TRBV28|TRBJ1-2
TGTGCCAGCAGCGGTACGGAGAGGGGCTACACCTTC
CASSGTERGYTF
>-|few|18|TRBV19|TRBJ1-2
TGTGCCAGTAGTATAGACCCCCCCACAGGGACGGAAAACTATGGCTACACCTTC
CASSIDPPTGTENYGYTF
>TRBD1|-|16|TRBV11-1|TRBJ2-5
TGTGCCAGCAGCTCGCCCGGGACAGGGGAGTGGTGTGGCCAGTACTTC
CASSSPGTGEWCGQYF
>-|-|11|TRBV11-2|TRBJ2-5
TGTGCCAGCAGCTTCTCAGAGACCCAGTACTTC
CASSFSETQYF
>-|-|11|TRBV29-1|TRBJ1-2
TGCAGCGTTACGGACAAGTATGGCTACACCTTC
CSVTDKYGYTF
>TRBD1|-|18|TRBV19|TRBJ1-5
TGTGCCAGTAGCCTACCGGGACAGGGCCTTGGAGGCAATCAGCCCCAGCATTTT
CASSLPGQGLGGNQPQHF
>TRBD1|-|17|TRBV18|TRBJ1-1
TGTGCCAGCTCACCACGACCGGGACAGGATTTAGCCACTGAAGCTTTCTTT
CASSPRPGQDLATEAFF
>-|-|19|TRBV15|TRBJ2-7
TGTGCCACCAGTAGGTCCCCAATCTACTCCCCCTCCAGGGTTCACGAGCAGTACTTC
CATSRSPIYSPSRVHEQYF
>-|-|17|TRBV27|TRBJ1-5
TGTGCCAGCAGTTTATTCTGCCCGGGGAGACTCAATCAGCCCCAGCATTTT
CASSLFCPGRLNQPQHF
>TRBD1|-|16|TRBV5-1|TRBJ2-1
TGCGCCAGCAGCTCCAATGGACAGGGGCCTGACAATGAGCAGTTCTTC
CASSSNGQGPDNEQFF
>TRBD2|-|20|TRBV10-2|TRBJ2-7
TGCGCCAGCAGTGAACCGTCGGGGCCGCCTAGCGGGGCATTATCCTACGAGCAGTACTTC
CASSEPSGPPSGALSYEQYF
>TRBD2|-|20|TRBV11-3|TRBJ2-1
TGTGCCAGCAGCCAGACTAGCGGGGGGCCTCGCGACCCCCCCTACAATGAGCAGTTCTTC
CASSQTSGGPRDPPYNEQFF
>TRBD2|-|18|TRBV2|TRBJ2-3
TGTGCCAGCAGTACCGGACTAGCGACTCGCCCTTGCACAGATACGCAGTATTTT
CASSTGLATRPCTDTQYF
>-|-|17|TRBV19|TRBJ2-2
TGTGCCAGTACCAAAAAGGGGATATTGGGGGGCACCGGGGAGCTGTTTTTT
CASTKKGILGGTGELFF
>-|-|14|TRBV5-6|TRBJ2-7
TGTGCCAGCAGCCGACCCCGCCGGGTGGACGAGCAGTACTTC
CASSRPRRVDEQYF
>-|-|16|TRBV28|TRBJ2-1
TGTGCCAGCAGTCCCAGACACATTAGCTCCTACAATGAGCAGTTCTTC
CASSPRHISSYNEQFF
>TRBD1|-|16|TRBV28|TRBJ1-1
TGTGCCAGCACTAACGAGGACAGGGATGGGACCACTGAAGCTTTCTTT
CASTNEDRDGTTEAFF
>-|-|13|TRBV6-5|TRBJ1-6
TGTGCCAGCAGATACACAAGGGGTTCACCCCTCCACTTT
CASRYTRGSPLHF
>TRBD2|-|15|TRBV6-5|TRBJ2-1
TGTGCCAGCAGTTACCCGTCCGGGGGGGTCCATGAGCAGTTCTTC
CASSYPSGGVHEQFF
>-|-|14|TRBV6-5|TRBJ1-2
TGTGCCAGCAGTTACGAGGGTGCTAACTATGGCTACACCTTC
CASSYEGANYGYTF
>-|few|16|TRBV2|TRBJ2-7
TGTGCCAGCAGCCGGGGCATAGGAGGGTTATCCTACGAGCAGTACTTC
CASSRGIGGLSYEQYF
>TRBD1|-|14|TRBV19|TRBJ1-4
TGTGCCAGCCGGACAGGCTCAACTAATGAAAAACTGTTTTTT
CASRTGSTNEKLFF
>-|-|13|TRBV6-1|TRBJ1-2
TGTGCCAGCAGTGAAGCTTATAGCTATGGCTACACCTTC
CASSEAYSYGYTF
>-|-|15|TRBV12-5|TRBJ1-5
TGTGCTAGTGGACCTAATTGGACACCTAATCAGCCCCAGCATTTT
CASGPNWTPNQPQHF
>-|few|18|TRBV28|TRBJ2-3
TGTGCCAGCAGTTACGGCCGGGACTCATCCCTAGAGGGAGATACGCAGTATTTT
CASSYGRDSSLEGDTQYF
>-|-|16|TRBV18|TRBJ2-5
TGTGCCAGCTCACCACCGGGTTCGTGCGGGCAAGAGACCCAGTACTTC
CASSPPGSCGQETQYF
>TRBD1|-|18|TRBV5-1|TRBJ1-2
TGCGCCAGCAGCCTCCTTCGGGACAGGTACCCCGCCGGGGATTCCTACACCTTC
CASSLLRDRYPAGDSYTF
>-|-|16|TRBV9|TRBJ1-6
TGTGCCAGCAGCCCCGGCTCCGACATAGTCGGTTCACCCCTCCACTTT
CASSPGSDIVGSPLHF
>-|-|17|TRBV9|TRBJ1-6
TGTGCCAGCAGCGTAGATCCGAGGGCCTCGATGGGTTCACCCCTCCACTTT
CASSVDPRASMGSPLHF
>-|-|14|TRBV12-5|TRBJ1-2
TGTGCTAGTGGTTTGGTCCCCGGTGTCCATGGCTACACCTTC
CASGLVPGVHGYTF
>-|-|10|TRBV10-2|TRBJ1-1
TGCGCCAGCAGGGAGACAGAAGCTTTCTTT
CASRETEAFF
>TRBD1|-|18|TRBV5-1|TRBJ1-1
TGCGCCAGCAGCTTGGGGGGGACAGGGTACTACCCTAACACTGAAGCTTTCTTT
CASSLGGTGYYPNTEAFF
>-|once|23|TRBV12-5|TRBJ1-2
TGTGCTAGTGGCAAAAGATACATAAAACCCGGGTCGGGACATCAACTACCTATCTATGGCTACACCTTC
CASGKRYIKPGSGHQLPIYGYTF